Below, 27 T cell receptor beta chains from the same sample are listed, as sequenced in a study of T-cell reconstitution after alpha-beta-depleted transplantation in children. Unique molecular identifiers were incorporated into the prepared TCRbeta library. Each CDR3 protein is one row after TCRdb ran MiXCR on the PCR reads. This table has fewer than 1 million distinct CDR3 sequences, less than 20% appearing once. Here the sequenced sample was PBMCs, mostly from graft donor cells, taken 360 days after TCRalphabeta/CD19-depleted stem cell transplant. All receptors derive from a male patient younger than 18 who had a stem cell transplant for acute lymphoblastic leukemia, so the T cells may come from the graft donor.

This clonotype was seen more than once but under ten times. The J gene is TRBJ2-6, the V gene TRBV2; unclear D gene. Germline loops: CDR1 SNHLY, CDR2 FYNNEI. V lost 2 bases and J 3 bases, leaving 11 bases between the germline ends. The CDR3 has 16 amino acids. The CDR3 bases are TGTGCCAGCAGTGAATCAGTGGTCCTTGGGGCCAACGTCCTGACTTTC. Protein sequence: CASSESVVLGANVLTF.

This clonotype was seen only a few times. The rearrangement links TRBV7-9 to TRBJ2-1; D ambiguous. V lost 0 bases and J lost 1, with 13 bases in between. Per the germline V gene, CDR1 is SEHNR and CDR2 is FQNEAQ (reference sequence). The CDR3 runs 17 residues. Here the CDR3 reads CASSLALSRESYNEQFF. The DNA for the CDR3 is TGTGCCAGCAGCTTAGCCCTATCACGAGAGTCCTACAATGAGCAGTTCTTC.

This clonotype has only a few counts. This rearrangement joins TRBV4-1 to TRBJ2-1; TRBD2 agrees at 9 bases. Germline V CDR1 and CDR2: MGHRA, YSYEKL. The CDR3 sequence is 19 residues long. The V gene end was trimmed by 2 bases and the J gene end by 6 bases; junction bases not matched to a gene: 17. The chain's CDR3 is CASSQSIAGVSGGFNEQFF. The CDR3 DNA is TGCGCCAGCAGCCAATCAATAGCGGGAGTTTCGGGGGGTTTCAATGAGCAGTTCTTC.

This clonotype was observed a handful of times. The rearrangement uses TRBV27 and TRBJ2-5, with TRBD1 identical over 8 bases. CDR1 and CDR2 from the germline V gene are MNHEY and SMNVEV (reference sequence). The J segment lost 4 bases and the V segment lost 8 bases, leaving 6 bases of the junction unmatched. CDR3 size: 13 residues. CDR3: CASGIQGGETQYF. CDR3 bases: TGTGCCAGCGGAATACAGGGGGGAGAGACCCAGTACTTC.

Comments on this clonotype: A much larger clone lies one base from this, so it may be a read error. The J gene is TRBJ2-3, the V gene TRBV10-3; 11 bases agree with TRBD2. V shed 5 bases, J shed 6 bases, and the junction held 16 bases outside the gene matches. Germline lookup yields CDR1 ENHRY and CDR2 SYGVKD. The CDR3 contains 18 residues. CDR3 amino acids: CAISPQKSSGRAQDTQYF. The CDR3 nucleotides are TGTGCCATCAGTCCCCAAAAGAGTAGCGGGAGGGCCCAGGATACGCAGTATTTT.

This chain joins TRBV5-1 and TRBJ2-7, with 9 bases fitting TRBD2. The germline V gene encodes CDR1 SGHRS and CDR2 YFSETQ. V lost 5 bases and J lost 5; bases outside the gene matches: 11. The CDR3 runs 15 residues. This chain's CDR3 is CASSYAGLAMHEQYF. The DNA of the CDR3 is TGCGCCAGCAGTTACGCGGGACTAGCTATGCACGAGCAGTACTTC.

At least ten counts were recorded for this clonotype. The chain couples TRBV28 to TRBJ2-3, with D unclear. Germline CDR1 MDHEN, CDR2 SYDVKM. This CDR3 region has 14 residues. Trimming stripped 10 bases from V and 1 base from J, with 15 bases between. The CDR3 region has the DNA TGTGCCATCATACAGAGTAGAGGCACAGATACGCAGTATTTT. This sequence encodes CAIIQSRGTDTQYF. Full variable domain (remainder filled in from reference TRBV28 and TRBJ2-3): DVKVTQSSRYLVKRTGEKVFLECVQDMDHENMFWYRQDPGLGLRLIYFSYDVKMKEKGDIPEGYSVSREKKERFSLILESASTNQTSMYLCAIIQSRGTDTQYFGPGTRLTVL.

This clonotype was found a few times. This chain joins TRBV5-1 and TRBJ2-7; TRBD1 is a possible D gene (6 bases). The germline gives CDR1 SGHRS, CDR2 YFSETQ. The CDR3 totals 13 residues. V shed 5 bases and J shed 3 bases, with 12 bases lying between them. For the CDR3, the DNA is TGCGCCAGCAGATTTGTACAGGGCTACGAGCAGTACTTC. It specifies CASRFVQGYEQYF.

V gene TRBV11-3 combines with J gene TRBJ2-3, with no clear D. The germline V gene has CDR1 SGHNT and CDR2 YENEEA. V was cut by 2 bases and J by 3 bases, with 12 bases left in between. The CDR3 extends over 15 amino acids. CDR3 DNA sequence: TGTGCCAGCAGCTTATCGGGCGAGTCGACAGATACGCAGTATTTT. Encoded protein: CASSLSGESTDTQYF.

This clonotype has more than one count but fewer than ten. The J gene is TRBJ2-7, the V gene TRBV5-6; TRBD2 might be the D (6 bases). Germline CDR1 SGHDT, CDR2 YYEEEE. The CDR3 runs 17 residues. V was shortened by 1 base and J by 2 bases, with 19 bases between the two germline ends. The DNA of the CDR3 is TGTGCCAGCAGCTTGAATTCGCGCCGGGGGAAAGCCTACGAGCAGTACTTC. Residues: CASSLNSRRGKAYEQYF.

This sequence joins TRBV11-2 and TRBJ1-5; TRBD1 might be the D (6 bases). CDR1 SGHAT and CDR2 FQNNGV come from the germline V gene. The CDR3 is 16 amino acids. The V end was cut by 5 bases, the J end by 0 bases, with 14 bases between. DNA of the CDR3: TGTGCCAGCAGCGGCCCGACAGGAAATAGCAATCAGCCCCAGCATTTT. Translated, it gives CASSGPTGNSNQPQHF.

Only a few counts were recorded for this clonotype. This chain joins TRBV4-2 and TRBJ2-1; 10 nucleotides line up with TRBD2. Germline V gives CDR1 LGHNA, CDR2 YNFKEQ. The CDR3 is made up of 15 amino acids. Trimming cost V 1 base and J 8 bases; bases outside gene matches: 5. The CDR3 bases are TGTGCCAGCAGCCAAGCTAGCGGGAGTTACCATGAGCAGTTCTTC. This translates into CASSQASGSYHEQFF.

The chain employs TRBV12-3 or TRBV12-4 and TRBJ2-3; 8 nucleotides line up with TRBD2. There are 15 residues in the CDR3. After removal of 6 bases from V and 5 bases from J, the junction contained 10 bases not matched to a gene. The CDR3 region is CASSLTGGPRDTQYF. The CDR3 region has the DNA TGTGCCAGCAGCCTGACGGGAGGGCCGAGAGATACGCAGTATTTT.

The chain joins TRBV6-6 to TRBJ1-5; unclear D gene. The V gene's germline CDR1 is MNHNY and CDR2 SVGAGI (reference sequence). The CDR3 spans 11 residues. V gave up 5 bases and J gave up 4 bases, with 3 bases separating them. The CDR3: CASSDNQPQHF. Written as DNA, the CDR3 is TGTGCCAGCAGTGATAATCAGCCCCAGCATTTT.

The rearrangement uses TRBV7-9 and TRBJ2-3, with D possibly TRBD2 on 5 matching bases. This CDR3 contains 15 residues. The germline CDR1 and CDR2 sequences are SEHNR and FQNEAQ (reference sequence). Trimming removed 5 bases at V and 0 bases at J, with 12 bases between. This CDR3 is CASSQLDGSTDTQYF. The CDR3 region has the DNA TGTGCCAGCAGCCAACTAGACGGTAGCACAGATACGCAGTATTTT.

This clonotype was detected a few times. This sequence joins TRBV20-1 and TRBJ2-1; 9 bases match TRBD2. Trimming at V came to 3 bases and at J to 7 bases, leaving 10 bases not matched to a gene. This CDR3 has 15 residues. The germline gives CDR1 DFQATT, CDR2 SNEGSKA (reference sequence). The CDR3 loop is CSASPGLASGNEQFF. The DNA of the CDR3 is TGCAGTGCTAGCCCAGGACTAGCGAGTGGAAATGAGCAGTTCTTC.

This clonotype was seen only once. This chain links TRBV5-6 with TRBJ1-6, with 7 positions matching TRBD1. The germline gives CDR1 SGHDT, CDR2 YYEEEE. The CDR3 has 13 amino acids. V shed 5 bases, J shed 12 bases, and the junction held 8 bases outside the gene matches. The CDR3 sequence is CASSQTGNRPLHF. The CDR3 DNA follows: TGTGCCAGCAGTCAGACAGGGAATAGACCCCTCCACTTT. Supplemented by reference TRBV5-6 and TRBJ1-6, the full variable domain reads DAGVTQSPTHLIKTRGQQVTLRCSPKSGHDTVSWYQQALGQGPQFIFQYYEEEERQRGNFPDRFSGHQFPNYSSELNVNALLLGDSALYLCASSQTGNRPLHFGNGTRLTVT.

The rearrangement joins TRBV2 to TRBJ2-1; D gene ambiguous. Trimming left V 6 bases short and J 8 bases short, with 14 bases between. This CDR3 is 13 amino acids long. The germline V gene has CDR1 SNHLY and CDR2 FYNNEI. CDR3 protein: CASRAPQEDEQFF. The CDR3 DNA follows: TGTGCCAGCAGGGCGCCCCAAGAGGATGAGCAGTTCTTC.

The gene calls are TRBV7-2 and TRBJ2-2, with D tentatively TRBD1 or TRBD2 (5 bases each). V dropped 5 bases and J dropped 4 bases, with 20 bases sitting between them. The CDR3 extends over 17 amino acids. CDR1 and CDR2 from the germline V gene are SGHTA and FQGNSA. The CDR3 region is CASSRAARGWGTGELFF. The CDR3 DNA reads TGTGCCAGCAGCCGAGCGGCCCGGGGCTGGGGCACCGGGGAGCTGTTTTTT.

The rearrangement uses TRBV4-1 and TRBJ2-7; 9 bases fit TRBD1. With V trimmed by 2 bases and J by 10 bases, 6 bases remained unmatched. The CDR3 runs to 13 residues. Germline CDR1 MGHRA, CDR2 YSYEKL. The CDR3 loop is CASSQPGQGNQYF. CDR3 DNA: TGCGCCAGCAGCCAACCGGGACAGGGTAATCAGTACTTC.

V gene TRBV20-1 combines with J gene TRBJ2-7; 9 nucleotides match TRBD1. The CDR3 length is 15 residues. The germline gives CDR1 DFQATT, CDR2 SNEGSKA (reference sequence). The J segment lost 0 bases and the V segment lost 6 bases, leaving 9 bases of the junction unmatched. This CDR3 is CSAYPRDRVSYEQYF. Here the CDR3 DNA reads TGCAGTGCATACCCCCGGGACAGGGTCTCCTACGAGCAGTACTTC.

This clonotype was seen only a few times. The chain combines TRBV28 with TRBJ1-4; tentative D call: TRBD1 (6 bases). The V and J ends lost 4 bases and 8 bases respectively, with 23 bases between them. This CDR3 contains 17 residues. In germline, CDR1 is MDHEN, CDR2 SYDVKM. As DNA, the CDR3 is TGTGCCAGCAGTTGGGGCGAAACAGGGAGGTCGCTAGAAAAACTGTTTTTT. The encoded protein is CASSWGETGRSLEKLFF.

V is TRBV19 and J is TRBJ1-1; 10 bases align to TRBD1. The CDR3 totals 17 residues. Germline lookup yields CDR1 LNHDA and CDR2 SQIVND (reference sequence). Trimming removed 1 base from V and 3 bases from J; junction bases left unmatched: 8. CDR3 DNA sequence: TGTGCCAGTAGTATAGTGGAGGACAGGGGGATTTACACTGAAGCTTTCTTT. It is translated as CASSIVEDRGIYTEAFF.

This clonotype was observed a few times. The V call is TRBV9, the J call TRBJ2-3, with 12 bases fitting TRBD2. CDR1 is SGDLS and CDR2 is YYNGEE in the germline V gene. The junction had 9 bases not matched to a gene; V was cut back by 9 bases and J by 4 bases. The CDR3 spans 15 residues. CDR3 sequence (DNA): TGTGCCACCTCGCCCAGGACTAGCGGGGCAGATACGCAGTATTTT. This codes for CATSPRTSGADTQYF. Looking up the rest from reference TRBV9 and TRBJ2-3 gives the full variable domain: DSGVTQTPKHLITATGQRVTLRCSPRSGDLSVYWYQQSLDQGLQFLIQYYNGEERAKGNILERFSAQQFPDLHSELNLSSLELGDSALYFCATSPRTSGADTQYFGPGTRLTVL.

This clonotype has a count of ten or more. J is TRBJ2-5 and V is TRBV2; D not certain. CDR3 length equals 11 residues. V lost 7 bases and J lost 3, with 6 bases in between. The germline V gene encodes CDR1 SNHLY and CDR2 FYNNEI. For the CDR3, the DNA is TGTGCCAGCACCCAGAAAGAGACCCAGTACTTC. It is translated as CASTQKETQYF.

The J gene is TRBJ2-7, the V gene TRBV19; D may be TRBD2 (6 bases). Germline V gene lookup returns CDR1 LNHDA and CDR2 SQIVND (reference sequence). The CDR3 has 12 residues. V was clipped by 3 bases and J by 6 bases, with 9 bases between them. The CDR3 DNA is TGTGCCAGTAGTATCCGGGGAGGCGAGCAGTACTTC. This gives the protein CASSIRGGEQYF.

This clonotype was detected a few times. The rearrangement links TRBV2 to TRBJ2-7, with 14 nucleotides matching TRBD2. Per germline, CDR1 SNHLY and CDR2 FYNNEI. This CDR3 is built from 14 residues. With 11 bases clipped from V and 6 bases from J, the junction kept 9 bases outside the gene matches. The CDR3, as DNA: TGTGCCCGAACCGGGACTAGCGGGAGTTCCGAGCAGTACTTC. This gives the protein CARTGTSGSSEQYF.